The 5 T cell receptor beta chains in this list originate from one sample, sequenced in a study of blood T cells in healthy people across ages. It was with a sample-barcoded 5' primer and a J-beta primer mix that a second PCR of roughly 7 to 12 cycles was run. One entry per CDR3 protein, called by TCRdb with MiXCR from the 5' RACE reads. The sample holds 550,000 to 600,000 distinct CDR3 sequences, approximately 25% seen once. Source material: blood. The receptors originated from a woman between 70 and 85 years old in good health.

The V gene is TRBV5-1, the J gene TRBJ1-1, with D unresolved. Deletions cut 4 bases from V and 1 base from J, with 11 bases between. The CDR3 is 14 amino acids. Germline V gene sequence: CDR1 SGHRS, CDR2 YFSETQ. CDR3 DNA sequence: TGCGCCAGCAGCAAAGATCGGGAGAACACTGAAGCTTTCTTT. This gives the protein CASSKDRENTEAFF.

This clonotype was detected many times. The rearrangement links TRBV5-1 to TRBJ1-3; D may be TRBD1 (6 bases). Trimming removed 0 bases from V and 3 bases from J, with 13 bases in between. This CDR3 comprises 16 residues. Germline V lookup: CDR1 SGHRS, CDR2 YFSETQ. For the CDR3, the DNA is TGCGCCAGCAGCTTGGTAGGGGGATCTTATGGAAACACCATATATTTT. This translates into CASSLVGGSYGNTIYF.

This clonotype was counted only a few times. This sequence joins TRBV11-2 and TRBJ2-3; D may be TRBD1 or TRBD2 (5 bases each). This CDR3 comprises 16 residues. V lost 4 bases and J lost 1, with 15 bases in between. The germline gives CDR1 SGHAT, CDR2 FQNNGV. The CDR3 loop is CASSSQGTIRTDTQYF. As DNA, the CDR3 is TGTGCCAGCAGCTCTCAAGGGACGATACGCACAGATACGCAGTATTTT.

The rearrangement links TRBV7-2 to TRBJ1-2, with D maybe TRBD1 (5 bases). The germline V gene has CDR1 SGHTA and CDR2 FQGNSA. Trimming left V 5 bases short and J 5 bases short, with 15 bases between. This CDR3 has 14 amino acids. The CDR3 sequence is CASSHLGGGYGYTF. CDR3 nucleotides: TGTGCCAGCAGCCACCTGGGGGGTGGGTATGGCTACACCTTC.

V and J are TRBV6-1 and TRBJ2-2, with TRBD1 as a possible D gene (6 bases). With 5 bases removed from V and 9 bases from J, the gap between germline ends came to 22 bases. Germline V gives CDR1 MNHNS, CDR2 SASEGT. This CDR3 has 16 amino acids. The CDR3 coding sequence is TGTGCCAGCAGTCAACGCCCAGCCCAGGGGACCAGGGAGCTGTTTTTT. Translating gives CASSQRPAQGTRELFF.